This passage covers 14 T cell receptor beta chains from one sample sequenced in a study of blood T cell repertoires in COVID-19. The method was immunoSEQ multiplex PCR; TCRdb's version includes in-frame clones alone and lacks a portion of them. The table includes about 300,000 clones, around 90% detected once. Sequenced material: PBMCs or T cells enriched from blood (not recorded which). The origin of the receptors is a woman aged 18-29 years with acute COVID-19.

This chain connects TRBV2 to TRBJ1-2; D remains unclear. Trimming left V 9 bases short and J 4 bases short, with 12 bases between. This CDR3 contains 12 residues. Germline V CDR1 and CDR2: SNHLY, FYNNEI. The CDR3, as DNA: TGTGCCAGGGGATCGGCGGGCTATGGCTACACCTTC. It yields the protein CARGSAGYGYTF.

The chain links TRBV7-9 to TRBJ2-7; maybe TRBD1 (5 bases). Between the trimmed V and J ends, which lost 3 bases and 2 bases, there was a span of 11 bases. The CDR3 has 14 amino acids. The germline V gene encodes CDR1 SEHNR and CDR2 FQNEAQ (reference sequence). Here the CDR3 reads CASSLVDSAYEQYF. As DNA, the CDR3 is TGTGCCAGCAGCTTGGTTGACAGCGCCTACGAGCAGTACTTC.

The rearrangement uses TRBV6-5 and TRBJ1-5, with 8 bases aligning to TRBD1. Germline CDR1 and CDR2: MNHEY and SVGAGI. V shed 6 bases and J 8 bases; nucleotides not matched to a gene: 6. This CDR3 is 13 amino acids long. CDR3 coding DNA: TGTGCCAGCAGGTCCAGGGGGCAAAAGCCCCAGCATTTT. It translates to CASRSRGQKPQHF.

CDR3 DNA: TGCGCCAGCAGCTCCCAGGTCGGAACCAACTATGGCTACACCTTC. As protein: CASSSQVGTNYGYTF. The V gene is TRBV5-1, the J gene TRBJ1-2; D not certain. Trimming pared 3 bases from V and 2 bases from J, leaving 14 bases between. The germline V gene encodes CDR1 SGHRS and CDR2 YFSETQ. CDR3 length: 15 amino acids.

The gene calls are TRBV30 and TRBJ2-5; unclear D gene. The V end was cut by 0 bases, the J end by 5 bases, with 13 bases between. The CDR3 spans 14 residues. Germline CDR1 is GTSNPN and CDR2 is SVGIG (reference sequence). DNA of the CDR3: TGTGCCTGGAGTGTACAATCTCTCAGGGAGACCCAGTACTTC. It encodes CAWSVQSLRETQYF.

J is TRBJ2-7 and V is TRBV6-5; D gene uncertain. This CDR3 is built from 15 residues. Germline V CDR1 and CDR2: MNHEY, SVGAGI. V gave up 0 bases and J gave up 3 bases, with 12 bases separating them. CDR3 residues: CASSYSGEVHYEQYF. In DNA, the CDR3 is TGTGCCAGCAGTTACTCGGGTGAGGTTCACTACGAGCAGTACTTC.

This clone was detected once. The rearrangement uses TRBV7-2 and TRBJ2-7; tentatively, D is TRBD2 (6 bases). Germline V gene sequence: CDR1 SGHTA, CDR2 FQGNSA. The V gene lost 3 bases and the J gene lost 11 bases, with 17 bases spanning the gap. The CDR3 runs 13 residues. Written as DNA, the CDR3 is TGTGCCAGCAGCTTCGCCGAGGAGGGGCGCAAGTACTTC. Translation gives CASSFAEEGRKYF.

The rearrangement joins TRBV27 to TRBJ2-1; TRBD2 matches at 8 bases. The CDR3 consists of 13 residues. The germline CDR1 and CDR2 sequences are MNHEY and SMNVEV (reference sequence). V shed 8 bases, J shed 3 bases, and the junction held 3 bases outside the gene matches. CDR3 sequence: CASSLAVYNEQFF. The CDR3 region has the DNA TGTGCCAGCTCACTAGCGGTCTACAATGAGCAGTTCTTC.

V usage is TRBV28 and J usage is TRBJ1-2; 7 nucleotides align to TRBD1. Germline CDR1 and CDR2: MDHEN and SYDVKM. The CDR3 loop spans 14 amino acids. V lost 5 bases and J lost 3; bases outside the gene matches: 6. The CDR3 loop is CASSATTGYYGYTF. The CDR3 DNA reads TGTGCCAGCAGTGCCACGACAGGGTACTATGGCTACACCTTC.

This clone showed up just once. This chain uses TRBV11-3 with TRBJ2-7, with a weak D call TRBD1 (5 bases). V dropped 5 bases and J dropped 3 bases, with 17 bases sitting between them. Germline CDR1 and CDR2: SGHNT and YENEEA. This CDR3 has 15 residues. CDR3 DNA sequence: TGTGCCAGCAGCCTACGTCCAGCCACAGGCTACGAGCAGTACTTC. Translated, it gives CASSLRPATGYEQYF.

The genes are TRBV7-2 and TRBJ2-7; TRBD2 is a possible D gene (5 bases). The length of the CDR3 is 13 residues. V was cut by 2 bases and J by 9 bases, with 14 bases left in between. Germline CDR1 is SGHTA and CDR2 is FQGNSA. DNA of the CDR3: TGTGCCAGCAGCTTACGGGGAGAGGTAGTGCAGTACTTC. As protein: CASSLRGEVVQYF. The whole variable domain, remainder taken from reference TRBV7-2 and TRBJ2-7, is GAGVSQSPSNKVTEKGKDVELRCDPISGHTALYWYRQSLGQGLEFLIYFQGNSAPDKSGLPSDRFSAERTGGSVSTLTIQRTQQEDSAVYLCASSLRGEVVQYFGPGTRLTVT.

This clone has only one observation. This chain uses TRBV20-1 with TRBJ2-1; D not resolved. With 6 bases removed from V and 12 bases from J, the gap between germline ends came to 15 bases. The CDR3 has 11 amino acids. The germline V gene encodes CDR1 DFQATT and CDR2 SNEGSKA (reference sequence). The CDR3 loop is CSAHRPPAQFF. CDR3 nucleotides: TGCAGTGCACACAGACCACCGGCGCAGTTCTTC.

This clone came up once. This rearrangement joins TRBV28 to TRBJ2-1; 13 bases map to TRBD2. With V trimmed by 3 bases and J by 6 bases, 2 bases remained unmatched. Germline loops: CDR1 MDHEN, CDR2 SYDVKM. The CDR3 length is 15 residues. The CDR3 sequence is CASSFGLAGVNEQFF. The CDR3 nucleotides are TGTGCCAGCAGTTTCGGACTAGCGGGAGTCAATGAGCAGTTCTTC.

The CDR3 spells CASNQGPPQDEQFF. The CDR3 DNA follows: TGTGCCAGCAACCAGGGGCCCCCACAGGATGAGCAGTTCTTC. The rearrangement joins TRBV2 to TRBJ2-1; D possibly corresponds to TRBD1 (6 bases). Looked up from germline, CDR1 is SNHLY and CDR2 is FYNNEI. V was clipped by 7 bases and J by 8 bases, with 18 bases between them. CDR3 length: 14 residues.